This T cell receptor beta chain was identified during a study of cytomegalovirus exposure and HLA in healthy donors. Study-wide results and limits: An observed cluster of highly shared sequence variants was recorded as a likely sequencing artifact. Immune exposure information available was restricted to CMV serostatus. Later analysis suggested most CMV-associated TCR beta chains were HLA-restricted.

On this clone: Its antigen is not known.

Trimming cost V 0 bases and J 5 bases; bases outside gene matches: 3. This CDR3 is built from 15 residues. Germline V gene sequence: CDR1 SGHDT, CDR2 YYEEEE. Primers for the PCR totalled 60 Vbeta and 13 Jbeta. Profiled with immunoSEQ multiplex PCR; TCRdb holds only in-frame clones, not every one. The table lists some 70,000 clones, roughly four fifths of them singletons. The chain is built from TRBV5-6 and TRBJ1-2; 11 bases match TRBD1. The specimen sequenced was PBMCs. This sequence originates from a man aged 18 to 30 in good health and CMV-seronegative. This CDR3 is CASSLAGDRGYGYTF. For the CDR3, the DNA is TGTGCCAGCAGCTTGGCAGGGGACAGGGGGTATGGCTACACCTTC.